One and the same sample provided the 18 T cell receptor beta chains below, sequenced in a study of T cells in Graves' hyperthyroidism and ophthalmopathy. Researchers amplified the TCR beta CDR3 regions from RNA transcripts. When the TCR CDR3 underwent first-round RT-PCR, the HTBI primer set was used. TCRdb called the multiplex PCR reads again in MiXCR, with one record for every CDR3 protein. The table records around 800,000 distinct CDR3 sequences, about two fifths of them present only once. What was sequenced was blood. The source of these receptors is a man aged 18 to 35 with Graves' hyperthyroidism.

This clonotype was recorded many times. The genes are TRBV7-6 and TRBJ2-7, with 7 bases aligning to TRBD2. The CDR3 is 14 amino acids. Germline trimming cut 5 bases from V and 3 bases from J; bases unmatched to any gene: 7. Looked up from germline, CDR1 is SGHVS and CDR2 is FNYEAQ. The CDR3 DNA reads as TGTGCCAGCAGCGGGGGGGAAGGGAGCTACGAGCAGTACTTC. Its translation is CASSGGEGSYEQYF. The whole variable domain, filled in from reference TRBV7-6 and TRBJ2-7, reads GAGVSQSPRYKVTKRGQDVALRCDPISGHVSLYWYRQALGQGPEFLTYFNYEAQQDKSGLPNDRFSAERPEGSISTLTIQRTEQRDSAMYRCASSGGEGSYEQYFGPGTRLTVT.

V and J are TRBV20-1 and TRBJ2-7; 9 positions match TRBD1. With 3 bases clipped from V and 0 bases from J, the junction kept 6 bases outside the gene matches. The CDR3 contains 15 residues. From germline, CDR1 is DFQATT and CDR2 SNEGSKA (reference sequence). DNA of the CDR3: TGCAGTGCTAGTCACCCGGGACAGGGCTCCTACGAGCAGTACTTC. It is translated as CSASHPGQGSYEQYF.

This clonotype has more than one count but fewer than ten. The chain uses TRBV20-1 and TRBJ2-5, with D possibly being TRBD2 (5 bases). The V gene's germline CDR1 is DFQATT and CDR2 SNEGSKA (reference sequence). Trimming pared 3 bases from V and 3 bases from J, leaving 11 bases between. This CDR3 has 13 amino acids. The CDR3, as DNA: TGCAGTGCTAGGGGGAGCGGAGAAGAGACCCAGTACTTC. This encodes CSARGSGEETQYF.

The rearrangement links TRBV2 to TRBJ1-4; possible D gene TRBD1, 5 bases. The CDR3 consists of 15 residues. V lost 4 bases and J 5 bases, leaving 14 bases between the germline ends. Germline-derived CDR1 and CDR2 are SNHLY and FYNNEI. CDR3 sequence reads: CASSGVDGGNEKLFF. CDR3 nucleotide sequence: TGTGCCAGCAGTGGGGTGGACGGGGGAAATGAAAAACTGTTTTTT.

The CDR3 region has the DNA TGTGCCAGCAGCCAAAATCCCCAGGGGAGCACTGAAGCTTTCTTT. Its translation: CASSQNPQGSTEAFF. The genes are TRBV3-1 and TRBJ1-1; tentatively, D is TRBD1 (6 bases). V lost 2 bases and J 4 bases, leaving 14 bases between the germline ends. Germline CDR1 is LGHDT and CDR2 is YNNKEL (reference sequence). This CDR3 contains 15 residues.

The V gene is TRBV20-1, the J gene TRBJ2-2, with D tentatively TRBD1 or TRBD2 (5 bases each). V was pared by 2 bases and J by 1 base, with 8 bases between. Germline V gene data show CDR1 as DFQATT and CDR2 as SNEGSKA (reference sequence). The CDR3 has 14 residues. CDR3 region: CSARMRGNTGELFF. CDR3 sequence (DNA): TGCAGTGCTAGAATGAGGGGGAACACCGGGGAGCTGTTTTTT.

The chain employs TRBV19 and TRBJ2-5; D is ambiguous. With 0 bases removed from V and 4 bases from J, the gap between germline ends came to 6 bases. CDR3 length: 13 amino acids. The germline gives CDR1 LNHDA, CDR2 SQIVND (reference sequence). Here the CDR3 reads CASSIDRGETQYF. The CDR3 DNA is TGTGCCAGTAGTATAGATCGCGGAGAGACCCAGTACTTC.

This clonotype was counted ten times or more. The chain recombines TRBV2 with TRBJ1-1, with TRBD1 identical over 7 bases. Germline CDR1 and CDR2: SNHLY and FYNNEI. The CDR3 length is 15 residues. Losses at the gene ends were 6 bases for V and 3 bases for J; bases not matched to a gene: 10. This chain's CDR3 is CASSRAGQVYTEAFF. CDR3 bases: TGTGCCAGCAGCCGAGCCGGACAGGTGTACACTGAAGCTTTCTTT. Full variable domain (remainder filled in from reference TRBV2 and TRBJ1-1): EPEVTQTPSHQVTQMGQEVILRCVPISNHLYFYWYRQILGQKVEFLVSFYNNEISEKSEIFDDQFSVERPDGSNFTLKIRSTKLEDSAMYFCASSRAGQVYTEAFFGQGTRLTVV.

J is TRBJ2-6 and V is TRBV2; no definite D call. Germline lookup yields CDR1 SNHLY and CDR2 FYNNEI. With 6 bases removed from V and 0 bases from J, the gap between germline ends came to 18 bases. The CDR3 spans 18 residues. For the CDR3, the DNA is TGTGCCAGCAGCCAAGATTTTCACCGTATCTCTGGGGCCAACGTCCTGACTTTC. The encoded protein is CASSQDFHRISGANVLTF.

The CDR3 coding sequence is TGCAGCGCTGGATTTAACACCGGGGAGCTGTTTTTT. This translates into CSAGFNTGELFF. This chain links TRBV29-1 with TRBJ2-2; D not certain. This CDR3 comprises 12 residues. Trimming shortened V by 7 bases and J by 2 bases, and 8 bases separated the two germline ends. The V gene's germline CDR1 is SQVTM and CDR2 ANQGSEA.

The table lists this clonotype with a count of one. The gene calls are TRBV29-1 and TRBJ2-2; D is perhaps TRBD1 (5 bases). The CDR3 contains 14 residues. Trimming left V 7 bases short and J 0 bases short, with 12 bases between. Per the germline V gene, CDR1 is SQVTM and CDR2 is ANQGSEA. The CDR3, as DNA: TGCAGCGGGGGTGGGGCACCGAACACCGGGGAGCTGTTTTTT. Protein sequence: CSGGGAPNTGELFF.

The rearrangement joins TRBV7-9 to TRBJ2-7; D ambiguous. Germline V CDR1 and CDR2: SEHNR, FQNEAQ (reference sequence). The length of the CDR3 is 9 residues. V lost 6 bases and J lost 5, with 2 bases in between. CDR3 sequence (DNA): TGTGCCAGCAGTCACGAGCAGTACTTC. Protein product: CASSHEQYF.

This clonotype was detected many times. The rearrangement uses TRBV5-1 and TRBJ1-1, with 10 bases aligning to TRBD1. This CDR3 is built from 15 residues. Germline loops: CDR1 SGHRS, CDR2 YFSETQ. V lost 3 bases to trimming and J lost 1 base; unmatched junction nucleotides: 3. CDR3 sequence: CASSYRTGGNTEAFF. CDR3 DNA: TGCGCCAGCAGCTACCGGACAGGGGGGAACACTGAAGCTTTCTTT.

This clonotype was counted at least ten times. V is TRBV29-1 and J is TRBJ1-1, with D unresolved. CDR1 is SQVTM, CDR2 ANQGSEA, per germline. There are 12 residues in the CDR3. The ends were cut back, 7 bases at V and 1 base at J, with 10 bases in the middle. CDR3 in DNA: TGCAGCGGTGACGTGGGGAACACTGAAGCTTTCTTT. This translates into CSGDVGNTEAFF.

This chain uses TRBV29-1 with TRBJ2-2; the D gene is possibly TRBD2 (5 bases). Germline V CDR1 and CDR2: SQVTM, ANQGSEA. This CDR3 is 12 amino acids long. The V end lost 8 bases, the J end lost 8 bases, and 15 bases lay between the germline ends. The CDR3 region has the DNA TGCAGCTCCGGGGTCAGCACTGGGGAGCTGTTTTTT. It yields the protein CSSGVSTGELFF.

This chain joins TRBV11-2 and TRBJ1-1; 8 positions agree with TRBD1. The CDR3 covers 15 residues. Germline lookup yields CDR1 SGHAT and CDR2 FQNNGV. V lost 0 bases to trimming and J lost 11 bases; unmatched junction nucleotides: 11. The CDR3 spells CASSLDRGRGPQAFF. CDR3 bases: TGTGCCAGCAGCTTAGACAGGGGGCGCGGCCCGCAGGCTTTCTTT.

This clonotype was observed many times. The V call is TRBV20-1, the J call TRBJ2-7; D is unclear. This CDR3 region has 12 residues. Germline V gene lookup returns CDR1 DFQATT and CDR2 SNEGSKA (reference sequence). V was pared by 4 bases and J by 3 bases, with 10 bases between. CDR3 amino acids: CSATQFGYEQYF. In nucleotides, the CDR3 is TGCAGTGCTACTCAGTTTGGCTACGAGCAGTACTTC.

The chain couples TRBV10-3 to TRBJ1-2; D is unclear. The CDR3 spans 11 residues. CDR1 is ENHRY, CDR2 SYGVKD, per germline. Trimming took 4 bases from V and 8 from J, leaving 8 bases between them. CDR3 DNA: TGTGCCATCAGTGTTGGAAGCGGCTACACCTTC. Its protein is CAISVGSGYTF.